The T cell receptor beta chain under discussion was sequenced for a study of vaccination effects on CD4 cells after COVID-19 (dated 2022 in TCRdb). Broadly, across the study: Each participant received two doses of an mRNA SARS-CoV-2 vaccine, either BNT162b2 or mRNA-1273. The Oncomine TCR Beta short-read assay on an Illumina iSeq 100 was used to sequence cultures from other donors in the study. The study compared SARS-CoV-2 spike-specific CD4+ TCR repertoires before and after mRNA vaccination in COVID-19 convalescent patients and infection-naive vaccine recipients. Altogether, some 10 COVID-19 convalescent patients and several SARS-CoV-2-naive healthy vaccine recipients made up the full study. General conclusions and limits of the study: At late post-vaccination timepoints, both infection-induced and vaccine-induced clones showed marked clonal contraction, consistent with waning T cell responses. The study was limited by a small number of convalescent patients, and early post-infection timepoints were lacking. Among healthy vaccine recipients, nearly all vaccine-induced clones were SARS-CoV-2 mono-reactive, and only 1 of 255 was cross-reactive with common cold coronaviruses.

Preparation of the library involved the immunoSEQ multiplex PCR assay. DNA from the cultured and isolated CD4+ T cells underwent TCR beta CDR3 sequencing. In the paper's pipeline: Non-productive TCR sequences were removed, reads were trimmed to the CDR3 region, and CDR3s of at least 7 amino acids were retained. Antigen-specific clonotypes were identified using the MANAFEST web app by comparison of expansion in peptide wells against reference cultures. To be called positive, a clone needed expansion at FDR<0.05 compared with the reference and with all other wells, an odds ratio greater than 5, and a frequency greater than 0.1% in two replicate wells. Cross-reactive clonotypes were defined as significantly expanded in SARS-CoV-2 spike wells and in at least one common cold coronavirus spike condition. Using the stringdist R package, CDR3 similarity was measured by Levenshtein distance, and unrooted trees were constructed with ape in R 3.6.1. In its TCRdb copy, this immuneACCESS table keeps in-frame sequences only and misses some clones. Where compared with another copy, unresolved V genes explain less than half of these, and the others have no known cause. From that table come the V and J calls and clone size; the DNA was used to work out D and trimming. Here the sample has 35,000 to 50,000 clones; around 78% occur a single time. Roughly a tenth of the sample belongs to the ten largest clones.

In the ViraFEST assay, PBMC were stimulated with viral peptide pools, and TCR sequencing was then used to find antigen-specific CD4+ T cell clonotypes based on their expansion. After 10 days of culture, CD4+ T cells were isolated with the EasySep CD4+ T cell isolation kit. Healthy vaccine recipients had no prior SARS-CoV-2 infection, confirmed by negative nucleocapsid antibodies before and after vaccination. Approximately 2 million PBMC per well were cultured in IMDM with 5% human AB serum, 8.5 to 10 IU/ml IL-2 and gentamicin, plus 10 ug/ml peptides. On days 3 and 7, half of the culture medium was replaced with fresh IL-2-containing medium. Unless otherwise noted, each peptide stimulation condition was cultured in triplicate wells. PBMC were separated from whole blood using Ficoll-Paque Plus gradient centrifugation and were then either cryopreserved at -140C or used fresh. The overlapping peptide pools covered the spike proteins of SARS-CoV-2 as well as those of the common cold coronaviruses HCoV-NL63, HCoV-OC43 and HCoV-229E. Genomic DNA was extracted from cultured CD4+ T cells with the QIAamp micro DNA kit.

Trimmed from V: 5 bases; trimmed from J: 5 bases; junction bases lacking a gene match: 3. The germline V gene (reference sequence) supplies CDR1 LNHDA and CDR2 SQIVND. Its CDR3 holds 14 amino acids, cysteine through phenylalanine. The DNA shown is the 42-base CDR3, in frame from base 1. As concerns this clone: No cognate antigen has been identified for it. No base quality information exists; no much larger clone differs at one position.

The source is a human donor who received a COVID-19 vaccine. The sequence joins TRBV19 to TRBJ1-4, and TRBD1 matches 9 of the central bases. Source: CD4+ T cells from PBMCs cultured with SARS-CoV-2 spike peptides, taken before COVID-19 vaccination. In the paper's terms, the cell subset or site label means: SARS-CoV-2 spike overlapping peptide pool stimulation. Read as DNA, the sequence is TGTGCCAGTAGTGGGGACAGGGTGAATGAAAAACTGTTTTTT. It encodes CASSGDRVNEKLFF.